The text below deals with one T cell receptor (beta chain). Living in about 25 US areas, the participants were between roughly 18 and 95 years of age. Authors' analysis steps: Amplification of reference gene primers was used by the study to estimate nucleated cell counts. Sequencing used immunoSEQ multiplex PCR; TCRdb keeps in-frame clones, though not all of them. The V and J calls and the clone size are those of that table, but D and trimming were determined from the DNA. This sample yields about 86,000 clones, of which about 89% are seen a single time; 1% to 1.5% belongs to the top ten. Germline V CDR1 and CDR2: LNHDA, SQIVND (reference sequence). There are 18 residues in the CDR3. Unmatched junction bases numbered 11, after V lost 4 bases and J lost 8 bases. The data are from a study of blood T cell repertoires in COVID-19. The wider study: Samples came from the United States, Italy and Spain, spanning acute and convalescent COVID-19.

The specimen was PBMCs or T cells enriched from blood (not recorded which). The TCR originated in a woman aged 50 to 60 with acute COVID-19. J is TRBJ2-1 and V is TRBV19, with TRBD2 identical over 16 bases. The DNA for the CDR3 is TGTGCCAGTAGTAGGGGAGTAGGGACTAGCGGGAGGGTGGATGAGCAGTTCTTC. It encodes CASSRGVGTSGRVDEQFF.